Following are 26 T cell receptor beta chains from one sample sequenced in a study of blood T cell repertoires in COVID-19. TCRdb's table, derived via immunoSEQ multiplex PCR, lists solely in-frame clones and lacks some. The profile shows some 100,000 clones, less than 90% of them singletons. Material: peripheral blood. Receptors were obtained from a woman aged 55-69 years with acute or convalescent COVID-19.

The chain is built from TRBV3-1 (or the pseudogene TRBV3-2) and TRBJ2-1; unclear D gene. Per the germline V gene, CDR1 is LGHDT and CDR2 is YNNKEL (reference sequence). This CDR3 spans 13 amino acids. V was pared by 9 bases and J by 1 base, with 10 bases between. CDR3 in amino acids: CASRTSSYNEQFF. DNA for the CDR3: TGTGCCAGTCGTACATCGTCCTACAATGAGCAGTTCTTC.

This chain connects TRBV9 to TRBJ2-2; the D is unclear. With 0 bases removed from V and 7 bases from J, the gap between germline ends came to 10 bases. CDR3 length: 14 residues. CDR1 is SGDLS, CDR2 YYNGEE, per germline. The CDR3 loop is CASSVVGESGELFF. The DNA for the CDR3 is TGTGCCAGCAGCGTAGTAGGAGAGAGCGGGGAGCTGTTTTTT.

A note on this clone: The junction differs from germline at one of its ends, possibly a read error. The chain employs TRBV6-1 and TRBJ2-4; D is unresolved. Per the germline V gene, CDR1 is MNHNS and CDR2 is SASEGT. The CDR3 contains 14 residues. The CDR3 bases are TGTGCCAGCAGGGAAGGAGTAGCCAAAAACATTCAGTACTTC. This sequence encodes CASREGVAKNIQYF.

The chain's CDR3 is CASRLMGTGTLGSGANVLTF. The CDR3 DNA sequence: TGTGCCAGCAGGTTGATGGGGACAGGGACCCTGGGCTCTGGGGCCAACGTCCTGACTTTC. The V call is TRBV5-5, the J call TRBJ2-6; 9 nucleotides line up with TRBD1. Germline values: CDR1 SGHKS, CDR2 YYEKEE (reference sequence). V lost 5 bases and J lost 0; bases outside the gene matches: 15. CDR3 size: 20 residues.

The V call is TRBV18, the J call TRBJ1-1; weak D call: TRBD1 (5 bases). The germline CDR1 and CDR2 sequences are KGHSH and LQKENI. The germline V and J ends were trimmed by 5 bases and 2 bases, with 12 bases remaining between them. The CDR3 length is 14 residues. The CDR3: CASSGRDLNTEAFF. CDR3 sequence (DNA): TGTGCCAGCTCAGGGAGGGACCTCAACACTGAAGCTTTCTTT.

V is TRBV2 and J is TRBJ2-6, with 8 bases identical to TRBD1. CDR1 and CDR2 (germline): SNHLY, FYNNEI. Trimming at V came to 7 bases and at J to 1 base, leaving 9 bases not matched to a gene. The CDR3 covers 17 residues. CDR3 loop: CASTRTGILSGANVLTF. The CDR3 bases are TGTGCCAGCACCAGGACAGGGATCCTGTCTGGGGCCAACGTCCTGACTTTC.

The chain is built from TRBV30 and TRBJ1-4, with TRBD1 as a possible D gene (6 bases). CDR1 and CDR2 (germline): GTSNPN, SVGIG (reference sequence). V lost 8 bases, J lost 7 bases, and 14 bases lay in between. This CDR3 is built from 12 residues. The CDR3, as DNA: TGTGCCGGATCACAGGGTGGTGAAAAACTGTTTTTT. Its protein is CAGSQGGEKLFF.

CDR3 DNA: TGTGCCAGCAGGGGGACTATGGGGGAGCAGTTCTTC. Protein sequence: CASRGTMGEQFF. This chain connects TRBV2 to TRBJ2-1; 7 bases agree with TRBD2. The CDR3 runs to 12 residues. Germline V lookup: CDR1 SNHLY, CDR2 FYNNEI. The junction had 6 bases not matched to a gene; V was cut back by 6 bases and J by 10 bases.

The gene calls are TRBV6-5 and TRBJ1-6; D unresolved. Trimming took 7 bases from V and 5 from J, leaving 9 bases between them. Germline V CDR1 and CDR2: MNHEY, SVGAGI. The CDR3 extends over 13 amino acids. The CDR3 nucleotides read TGTGCCAGCATCCGGGATAATAATTCACCCCTCCACTTT. This encodes CASIRDNNSPLHF.

This sequence joins TRBV3-1 (or the pseudogene TRBV3-2) and TRBJ2-1, with D hard to call. The V end lost 1 base, the J end lost 2 bases, and 9 bases lay between the germline ends. Germline V CDR1 and CDR2: LGHDT, YNNKEL (reference sequence). This CDR3 is built from 15 residues. In DNA form, the CDR3 reads TGTGCCAGCAGCCAAGCTTATACAGCCTACAATGAGCAGTTCTTC. This encodes CASSQAYTAYNEQFF.

The V call is TRBV4-1, the J call TRBJ1-1, with 9 nucleotides matching TRBD1. In germline, CDR1 is MGHRA, CDR2 YSYEKL. The junction had 9 bases not matched to a gene; V was cut back by 3 bases and J by 1 base. There are 17 residues in the CDR3. CDR3 in amino acids: CASSQTGGRAANTEAFF. In DNA, the CDR3 is TGCGCCAGCAGCCAGACAGGGGGACGGGCCGCGAACACTGAAGCTTTCTTT.

V gene TRBV12-5 combines with J gene TRBJ2-1, with a tentative D call TRBD2 (5 bases). V was clipped by 4 bases and J by 15 bases, with 16 bases between them. This CDR3 contains 12 residues. CDR1 LGHNT and CDR2 FRNRAP come from the germline V gene. This chain's CDR3 is CASGSQTGKGFF. In nucleotides, the CDR3 is TGTGCTAGTGGTTCTCAGACGGGGAAGGGGTTCTTC. The variable domain in full, with the rest retrieved from reference TRBV12-5 and TRBJ2-1, is DARVTQTPRHKVTEMGQEVTMRCQPILGHNTVFWYRQTMMQGLELLAYFRNRAPLDDSGMPKDRFSAEMPDATLATLKIQPSEPRDSAVYFCASGSQTGKGFFGPGTRLTVL.

The V and J genes are TRBV25-1 and TRBJ2-7; D gene uncertain. Germline V lookup: CDR1 MGHDK, CDR2 SYGVNS. V was shortened by 3 bases and J by 6 bases, with 12 bases between the two germline ends. CDR3 size: 13 residues. The CDR3 region has the DNA TGTGCCAGCAGTGACCGAGGCAGTGTCGAGCAGTACTTC. Translating gives CASSDRGSVEQYF.

This rearrangement joins TRBV7-2 to TRBJ2-1, with 9 nucleotides matching TRBD2. J gave up 1 base and V 11 bases, and 6 bases lay outside the gene matches. CDR1 is SGHTA, CDR2 FQGNSA, per germline. The CDR3 length is 14 residues. The CDR3 sequence: CAGSTSGSYNEQFF. In nucleotides, the CDR3 is TGTGCCGGATCGACTAGCGGATCCTACAATGAGCAGTTCTTC.

This chain joins TRBV28 and TRBJ2-1; D is possibly TRBD1 (6 bases). The CDR3 totals 15 residues. Germline values: CDR1 MDHEN, CDR2 SYDVKM. V was trimmed by 9 bases and J by 0 bases, leaving 15 bases between them. The CDR3 DNA reads TGTGCCAGTTGGGGGCAGGGCGGCTCCTACAATGAGCAGTTCTTC. This translates into CASWGQGGSYNEQFF. Supplemented by reference TRBV28 and TRBJ2-1, the full variable domain reads DVKVTQSSRYLVKRTGEKVFLECVQDMDHENMFWYRQDPGLGLRLIYFSYDVKMKEKGDIPEGYSVSREKKERFSLILESASTNQTSMYLCASWGQGGSYNEQFFGPGTRLTVL.

The chain uses TRBV3-1 (or the pseudogene TRBV3-2) and TRBJ1-5, with D hard to call. Germline-derived CDR1 and CDR2 are LGHDT and YNNKEL (reference sequence). The CDR3 contains 13 residues. Trimming stripped 0 bases from V and 4 bases from J, with 4 bases between. CDR3 sequence: CASSQDMNQPQHF. CDR3 DNA: TGTGCCAGCAGCCAAGATATGAATCAGCCCCAGCATTTT.

The DNA of the CDR3 is TGTGCCAGCGGTTTCGGGGGAGAGACCCAGTACTTC. It encodes CASGFGGETQYF. V is TRBV6-5 and J is TRBJ2-5; D possibly corresponds to TRBD2 (6 bases). CDR1 MNHEY and CDR2 SVGAGI come from the germline V gene. The CDR3 has 12 residues. Trimming stripped 8 bases from V and 4 bases from J, with 11 bases between.

Judged by abundance, this clone is medium-sized. The chain carries TRBV5-4 and TRBJ1-2; tentative D call: TRBD1 (5 bases). The CDR3 consists of 14 residues. The ends were cut back, 2 bases at V and 1 base at J, with 9 bases in the middle. Germline assignment: CDR1 SGHNT and CDR2 YYREEE (reference sequence). The CDR3 DNA follows: TGTGCCAGCAGCTTAATTCAGGGTAACTATGGCTACACCTTC. Residues: CASSLIQGNYGYTF.

The gene calls are TRBV11-3 and TRBJ2-7; possible D gene TRBD2, 5 bases. Germline-derived CDR1 and CDR2 are SGHNT and YENEEA. The V gene lost 5 bases and the J gene lost 7 bases, with 12 bases spanning the gap. The CDR3 totals 12 residues. The CDR3 here is CASSVVPGEQYF. In nucleotides, the CDR3 is TGTGCCAGCAGCGTCGTCCCGGGGGAGCAGTACTTC.

This chain connects TRBV7-9 to TRBJ1-6; possibly TRBD1 for D (6 bases). CDR1 is SEHNR and CDR2 is FQNEAQ in the germline V gene (reference sequence). The CDR3 is 17 residues long. V was pared by 1 base and J by 5 bases, with 15 bases between. CDR3 bases: TGTGCCAGCAGCTTAGGTGCCACAGGGTATCATAATTCACCCCTCCACTTT. This encodes CASSLGATGYHNSPLHF. The full variable domain, completed using reference TRBV7-9 and TRBJ1-6, is DTGVSQNPRHKITKRGQNVTFRCDPISEHNRLYWYRQTLGQGPEFLTYFQNEAQLEKSRLLSDRFSAERPKGSFSTLEIQRTEQGDSAMYLCASSLGATGYHNSPLHFGNGTRLTVT.

The chain recombines TRBV28 with TRBJ1-1, with D unresolved. CDR3 length: 15 residues. Germline CDR1 MDHEN, CDR2 SYDVKM. Deletions cut 4 bases from V and 0 bases from J, with 12 bases between. CDR3 region: CASSSGQTMNTEAFF. Written as DNA, the CDR3 is TGTGCCAGCAGTTCCGGCCAGACAATGAACACTGAAGCTTTCTTT. The full variable domain, completed using reference TRBV28 and TRBJ1-1, is DVKVTQSSRYLVKRTGEKVFLECVQDMDHENMFWYRQDPGLGLRLIYFSYDVKMKEKGDIPEGYSVSREKKERFSLILESASTNQTSMYLCASSSGQTMNTEAFFGQGTRLTVV.

V and J are TRBV5-5 and TRBJ2-7; 9 bases are a match to TRBD1. Trimming removed 1 base from V and 6 bases from J; junction bases left unmatched: 5. The CDR3 is made up of 14 amino acids. The germline CDR1 and CDR2 sequences are SGHKS and YYEKEE (reference sequence). The CDR3 region is CASSLTGQGSEQYF. In DNA, the CDR3 is TGTGCCAGCAGCTTGACGGGACAGGGTTCCGAGCAGTACTTC.

V gene TRBV30 combines with J gene TRBJ1-3, with D hard to call. Between the trimmed V and J ends, which lost 5 bases and 0 bases, there was a span of 5 bases. Germline-derived CDR1 and CDR2 are GTSNPN and SVGIG (reference sequence). The CDR3 runs 12 residues. The CDR3 loop is CAWGSSGNTIYF. As DNA, the CDR3 is TGTGCCTGGGGGAGCTCTGGAAACACCATATATTTT.

The chain carries TRBV12-3 or TRBV12-4 and TRBJ1-1, with D perhaps matching TRBD1 (6 bases). This CDR3 has 12 residues. Trimming stripped 5 bases from V and 11 bases from J, with 15 bases between. The CDR3 DNA reads as TGTGCCAGCAGTGAAAACAGGGAAGCGGCTTTCTTT. Translation: CASSENREAAFF.

The V call is TRBV5-1, the J call TRBJ2-1, with 7 bases that match TRBD1. V shed 5 bases, J shed 4 bases, and the junction held 6 bases outside the gene matches. The CDR3 has 14 residues. The V gene's germline CDR1 is SGHRS and CDR2 YFSETQ. This CDR3 reads CASRLPTGYNEQFF. For the CDR3, the DNA is TGCGCCAGCAGACTACCGACAGGGTACAATGAGCAGTTCTTC.

The chain carries TRBV24-1 and TRBJ1-4; possibly TRBD1 for D (6 bases). Between the trimmed V and J ends, which lost 5 bases and 4 bases, there was a span of 13 bases. This CDR3 has 15 residues. In germline, CDR1 is KGHDR, CDR2 SFDVKD. The CDR3 region has the DNA TGTGCCACCAGTGTACCGACAGGAGGTAATGAAAAACTGTTTTTT. Its translation: CATSVPTGGNEKLFF.